What follows is one TCR beta chain and its context. Its matching antigen is unknown. This sample is part of a study of blood T cells in healthy people across ages. A minimum of 5 micrograms of total RNA was extracted per sample. Sample-barcoded 5' priming and a J-beta primer mix drove a second PCR of about 6 to 12 cycles. TCRdb redid the calling of the 5' RACE reads with MiXCR, one entry per CDR3 protein. The sample lists over a million distinct CDR3 sequences, 40% to 45% occurring once. The germline gives CDR1 DFQATT, CDR2 SNEGSKA (reference sequence). Germline trimming cut 3 bases from V and 9 bases from J; bases unmatched to any gene: 10. This CDR3 is 14 amino acids long. Whole-study findings and limits: Long-lived donors had more naive CD4+ cells and higher diversity than aged donors. Roughly linear declines in TCR beta diversity per million T cells occurred with age.

The sequenced sample consisted of blood. V gene TRBV20-1 combines with J gene TRBJ2-1; TRBD2 matches at 8 bases. The clonotype originates from a woman aged 18-30 years in good health. The CDR3 spells CSASVGSGIVEQFF. The DNA of the CDR3 is TGCAGTGCTAGTGTTGGTAGCGGGATTGTTGAGCAGTTCTTC.